This passage covers 15 T cell receptor beta chains from one sample sequenced in a study of blood T cell repertoires in COVID-19. Sequencing used immunoSEQ multiplex PCR; TCRdb keeps in-frame clones, though not all of them. Of approximately 300,000 clones in the sample, 86% were seen once. Sequencing was performed on peripheral blood. The receptor source for this set is a woman aged 50 to 60 with acute or convalescent COVID-19.

This sequence joins TRBV5-1 and TRBJ2-3; TRBD2 agrees at 7 bases. The J segment lost 4 bases and the V segment lost 0 bases, leaving 8 bases of the junction unmatched. CDR1 is SGHRS, CDR2 YFSETQ, per germline. The CDR3 sequence is 16 residues long. This CDR3 reads CASSLAGGSVADTQYF. The CDR3 DNA reads as TGCGCCAGCAGCTTGGCCGGCGGGAGTGTGGCAGATACGCAGTATTTT. Based on the CDR3 plus reference TRBV5-1 and TRBJ2-3, the full variable domain is KAGVTQTPRYLIKTRGQQVTLSCSPISGHRSVSWYQQTPGQGLQFLFEYFSETQRNKGNFPGRFSGRQFSNSRSEMNVSTLELGDSALYLCASSLAGGSVADTQYFGPGTRLTVL.

The chain's CDR3 is CASSAAYSSPSEQFF. DNA for the CDR3: TGTGCCAGCAGTGCCGCATACAGTAGCCCTAGCGAGCAGTTCTTC. V and J are TRBV28 and TRBJ2-1; a weak D match, TRBD2 (5 bases). This CDR3 has 15 residues. V was trimmed by 5 bases and J by 10 bases, leaving 21 bases between them. Germline CDR1 MDHEN, CDR2 SYDVKM.

The V gene is TRBV10-3, the J gene TRBJ2-3; 14 nucleotides agree with TRBD2. The ends lost 0 bases at V and 3 bases at J; junction bases unmatched: 2. Germline CDR1 reads ENHRY; CDR2 reads SYGVKD. There are 17 residues in the CDR3. The CDR3 DNA is TGTGCCATCAGTGAGTCGACTAGCGGGAGGGGTACAGATACGCAGTATTTT. Protein product: CAISESTSGRGTDTQYF.

The chain joins TRBV6-2 or TRBV6-3 to TRBJ2-5, with 10 bases identical to TRBD1. The length of the CDR3 is 13 residues. CDR1 and CDR2 from the germline V gene are MNHEY and SVGEGT. The J segment lost 10 bases and the V segment lost 5 bases, leaving 7 bases of the junction unmatched. The chain's CDR3 is CASSDRDRGIQYF. The CDR3 bases are TGTGCCAGCAGTGACCGGGACAGGGGAATCCAGTACTTC.

The chain employs TRBV19 and TRBJ1-1; D is unresolved. CDR3 size: 14 residues. V lost 2 bases to trimming and J lost 2 bases, with 9 bases between them. The V gene's germline CDR1 is LNHDA and CDR2 SQIVND (reference sequence). CDR3 sequence: CASSITTPNTEAFF. The DNA for the CDR3 is TGTGCCAGTAGTATAACGACACCCAACACTGAAGCTTTCTTT.

This chain uses TRBV2 with TRBJ2-1; TRBD2 aligns across 8 bases. The CDR3 length is 14 residues. Trimming took 10 bases from V and 7 from J; bases not matched to a gene: 12. Per germline, CDR1 SNHLY and CDR2 FYNNEI. CDR3 sequence: CATYLGGAGNEQFF. DNA for the CDR3: TGTGCCACCTATCTCGGGGGGGCAGGGAATGAGCAGTTCTTC. Looking up the rest from reference TRBV2 and TRBJ2-1 gives the full variable domain: EPEVTQTPSHQVTQMGQEVILRCVPISNHLYFYWYRQILGQKVEFLVSFYNNEISEKSEIFDDQFSVERPDGSNFTLKIRSTKLEDSAMYFCATYLGGAGNEQFFGPGTRLTVL.

This chain connects TRBV3-1 (or the pseudogene TRBV3-2) to TRBJ2-4; the match to TRBD2 covers 15 bases. The CDR3 runs 15 residues. Germline V gives CDR1 LGHDT, CDR2 YNNKEL (reference sequence). The ends lost 5 bases at V and 4 bases at J; junction bases unmatched: 0. CDR3 residues: CASSGLAGGKNIQYF. DNA for the CDR3: TGTGCCAGCAGCGGACTAGCGGGAGGGAAAAACATTCAGTACTTC.

The V call is TRBV27, the J call TRBJ2-1; TRBD2 matches 8 bases. V trimming: 7 bases; J trimming: 0 bases; junction bases outside the gene matches: 8. Looked up from germline, CDR1 is MNHEY and CDR2 is SMNVEV (reference sequence). This CDR3 has 16 amino acids. The CDR3 sequence: CASTPLSGSSYNEQFF. CDR3 DNA: TGTGCCAGCACCCCCCTAAGCGGGAGCTCCTACAATGAGCAGTTCTTC.

The rearrangement joins TRBV30 to TRBJ1-5; D is uncertain. The V gene's germline CDR1 is GTSNPN and CDR2 SVGIG (reference sequence). Trimming removed 0 bases from V and 3 bases from J, with 9 bases in between. The length of the CDR3 is 14 residues. CDR3 coding DNA: TGTGCCTGGAGTGTTGGGCATCTCAATCAGCCCCAGCATTTT. Translation gives CAWSVGHLNQPQHF.

V usage is TRBV19 and J usage is TRBJ1-2; the D gene is possibly TRBD1 (5 bases). The CDR3 totals 13 residues. The V end lost 5 bases, the J end lost 1 base, and 8 bases lay between the germline ends. Germline V gene sequence: CDR1 LNHDA, CDR2 SQIVND (reference sequence). The CDR3 spells CASSLQGNYGYTF. The DNA for the CDR3 is TGTGCCAGTAGTCTCCAGGGTAACTATGGCTACACCTTC.

The V call is TRBV28, the J call TRBJ2-4, with D possibly TRBD1 on 5 matching bases. The ends were cut back, 6 bases at V and 15 bases at J, with 18 bases in the middle. The CDR3 is 12 residues long. CDR1 MDHEN and CDR2 SYDVKM come from the germline V gene. DNA of the CDR3: TGTGCCAGCAGGGCAGGGTCGTTTCGTAGGTACTTC. This gives the protein CASRAGSFRRYF.

This sequence joins TRBV2 and TRBJ1-2, with D hard to call. The V and J ends lost 3 bases and 5 bases respectively, with 10 bases between them. Germline V CDR1 and CDR2: SNHLY, FYNNEI. The CDR3 is 13 residues long. CDR3 sequence (DNA): TGTGCCAGCAGTGACCTAACAGCTTATGGCTACACCTTC. It encodes CASSDLTAYGYTF.

This clone was found once. The V call is TRBV7-3, the J call TRBJ1-1, with D tentatively TRBD1 (5 bases). The CDR3 is 13 amino acids. Deletions cut 6 bases from V and 2 bases from J, with 10 bases between. Germline CDR1 is SGHTA and CDR2 is FQGTGA. CDR3 coding DNA: TGTGCCAGCAGAGCTCAGGGTAACACTGAAGCTTTCTTT. The encoded protein is CASRAQGNTEAFF.

The V gene is TRBV7-3, the J gene TRBJ2-1; 9 bases line up with TRBD1. This CDR3 comprises 15 residues. Germline-derived CDR1 and CDR2 are SGHTA and FQGTGA. V lost 5 bases, J lost 7 bases, and 9 bases stayed unmatched. The CDR3 sequence is CASSTTGTGWNEQFF. The CDR3 DNA sequence: TGTGCCAGCAGCACCACCGGGACAGGGTGGAATGAGCAGTTCTTC.

V gene TRBV5-1 combines with J gene TRBJ2-2; TRBD2 matches 7 bases. The CDR3 is 15 residues long. The V gene end was trimmed by 4 bases and the J gene end by 1 base; junction bases not matched to a gene: 4. Germline values: CDR1 SGHRS, CDR2 YFSETQ. The CDR3 bases are TGCGCCAGCAGCCCGGGACTAAAGAACACCGGGGAGCTGTTTTTT. Translation: CASSPGLKNTGELFF.